Below are 19 T cell receptor beta chains sequenced from a single sample in a study of blood T cell repertoires in COVID-19. Clones were sequenced by immunoSEQ multiplex PCR, and TCRdb holds only the in-frame ones, with some missing. The data contain a few hundred thousand clones, approximately 87% of them singletons. The sample was peripheral blood. All receptors come from a man between 60 and 70 years old who had recovered from COVID-19.

CDR3 nucleotides: TGTGCCAGCAGCTTTTTAGGGGGGGCCGGGGAGCTGTTTTTT. Protein sequence: CASSFLGGAGELFF. The chain has TRBV7-8 and TRBJ2-2; D may be TRBD2 (7 bases). Germline CDR1 SGHVS, CDR2 FQNEAQ. This CDR3 is built from 14 residues. Trimming took off 3 bases at V and 6 bases at J, with 11 bases between the two ends.

The chain is built from TRBV9 and TRBJ2-7; D perhaps matches TRBD1 (6 bases). This CDR3 has 13 residues. V lost 2 bases and J 3 bases, leaving 9 bases between the germline ends. Germline CDR1 and CDR2: SGDLS and YYNGEE. Here the CDR3 reads CASSVDSYYEQYF. CDR3 nucleotides: TGTGCCAGCAGCGTGGACAGTTACTACGAGCAGTACTTC.

The J gene is TRBJ1-1, the V gene TRBV28; 7 bases map to TRBD1. Germline loops: CDR1 MDHEN, CDR2 SYDVKM. Trimming at V came to 3 bases and at J to 1 base, leaving 11 bases not matched to a gene. CDR3 size: 17 residues. The CDR3 DNA is TGTGCCAGCAGTTTCCGACAGGGAAGGGGGCGGAACACTGAAGCTTTCTTT. Protein product: CASSFRQGRGRNTEAFF.

The chain is built from TRBV18 and TRBJ1-4; D is perhaps TRBD1 (5 bases). Per the germline V gene, CDR1 is KGHSH and CDR2 is LQKENI. V lost 3 bases, J lost 3 bases, and 5 bases lay in between. The CDR3 length is 13 residues. The CDR3 loop reads CASSPGPNEKLFF. The CDR3 DNA reads as TGTGCCAGCTCACCGGGGCCTAATGAAAAACTGTTTTTT.

This sequence joins TRBV7-2 and TRBJ2-5, with 8 bases lining up with TRBD2. J gave up 7 bases and V 7 bases, and 17 bases lay outside the gene matches. This CDR3 contains 16 residues. Germline V CDR1 and CDR2: SGHTA, FQGNSA. CDR3 protein: CASKIGSSGNSGTQYF. Written as DNA, the CDR3 is TGTGCCAGCAAGATCGGGAGTAGCGGGAATTCGGGGACCCAGTACTTC.

The chain is built from TRBV5-8 and TRBJ2-7, with TRBD2 matching over 7 bases. J was trimmed by 3 bases and V by 5 bases; bases with no gene match: 2. The CDR3 runs 12 residues. CDR1 SGHTS and CDR2 YDEGEE come from the germline V gene. The CDR3 DNA follows: TGTGCCAGCAGGGGGGGGGTCTACGAGCAGTACTTC. This translates into CASRGGVYEQYF.

CDR3 bases: TGTGCCAGCAGCTTAGATCGGGTTGTCAGCTCTGGAAACACCATATATTTT. Its translation: CASSLDRVVSSGNTIYF. The rearrangement joins TRBV11-2 to TRBJ1-3; no firm D call. Germline CDR1 reads SGHAT; CDR2 reads FQNNGV. With 0 bases removed from V and 0 bases from J, the gap between germline ends came to 12 bases. The CDR3 has 17 residues.

The chain employs TRBV6-5 and TRBJ2-7; 10 bases are shared with TRBD1. The germline CDR1 and CDR2 sequences are MNHEY and SVGAGI. The CDR3 loop spans 15 amino acids. Trimming cost V 4 bases and J 3 bases; bases outside gene matches: 6. Here the CDR3 DNA reads TGTGCCAGCAGTTGGGGCCGGGACAGGGGCTACGAGCAGTACTTC. This sequence encodes CASSWGRDRGYEQYF.

The genes are TRBV3-1 (or the pseudogene TRBV3-2) and TRBJ2-2; possibly TRBD2 for D (5 bases). Germline V lookup: CDR1 LGHDT, CDR2 YNNKEL (reference sequence). CDR3 length equals 15 residues. V was pared by 5 bases and J by 7 bases, with 17 bases between. The CDR3 region is CASSSRAGMSGELFF. CDR3 DNA sequence: TGTGCCAGCAGCTCCCGGGCCGGGATGAGCGGGGAGCTGTTTTTT.

This clone was detected a few times. The rearrangement joins TRBV5-1 to TRBJ1-2; D might be TRBD1 (5 bases). The germline CDR1 and CDR2 sequences are SGHRS and YFSETQ. The CDR3 extends over 14 amino acids. Trimming shortened V by 4 bases and J by 4 bases, and 14 bases separated the two germline ends. In DNA, the CDR3 is TGCGCCAGCAGCCCAGCCCGGGGGGTCTATGGCTACACCTTC. Amino acids: CASSPARGVYGYTF.

In this sample, this clone turned up once. Written as DNA, the CDR3 is TGTGCCAGTAGTATAGAGCCGAGTTCTAACTATGGCTACACCTTC. Translated, it gives CASSIEPSSNYGYTF. The V and J genes are TRBV19 and TRBJ1-2; D gene unclear. The V and J ends lost 0 bases and 0 bases respectively, with 8 bases between them. In germline, CDR1 is LNHDA, CDR2 SQIVND (reference sequence). This CDR3 comprises 15 residues.

The V gene is TRBV5-8, the J gene TRBJ1-6; 9 bases match TRBD1. Per germline, CDR1 SGHTS and CDR2 YDEGEE. V lost 3 bases to trimming and J lost 1 base; unmatched junction nucleotides: 8. The CDR3 consists of 18 residues. As DNA, the CDR3 is TGTGCCAGCAGCTGGGACAGGGTTTCCAAGTCCTATAATTCACCCCTCCACTTT. It yields the protein CASSWDRVSKSYNSPLHF. Filled out from reference TRBV5-8 and TRBJ1-6, the complete variable domain reads EAGVTQSPTHLIKTRGQQATLRCSPISGHTSVYWYQQALGLGLQFLLWYDEGEERNRGNFPPRFSGRQFPNYSSELNVNALELEDSALYLCASSWDRVSKSYNSPLHFGNGTRLTVT.

The chain couples TRBV29-1 to TRBJ1-6; D gene ambiguous. CDR3 length: 13 amino acids. Germline loops: CDR1 SQVTM, CDR2 ANQGSEA. The V gene lost 4 bases and the J gene lost 14 bases, with 18 bases spanning the gap. CDR3 amino acids: CSVAEGPTKALHF. The CDR3 bases are TGCAGCGTTGCAGAGGGCCCGACAAAGGCCCTCCACTTT.

The chain employs TRBV6-5 and TRBJ1-1, with D perhaps TRBD1 (6 bases). V was clipped by 4 bases and J by 7 bases, with 13 bases between them. CDR3 length: 13 amino acids. Germline V lookup: CDR1 MNHEY, CDR2 SVGAGI. Here the CDR3 DNA reads TGTGCCAGCAGTTCGGGGGGCCGGGATGAAGCTTTCTTT. Translation: CASSSGGRDEAFF.

This chain joins TRBV5-1 and TRBJ1-1; D gene ambiguous. CDR1 SGHRS and CDR2 YFSETQ come from the germline V gene. V lost 4 bases and J 1 base, leaving 11 bases between the germline ends. CDR3 length: 14 residues. This CDR3 is CASSPLVGNTEAFF. DNA of the CDR3: TGCGCCAGCAGCCCACTGGTTGGGAACACTGAAGCTTTCTTT.

The rearrangement joins TRBV11-3 to TRBJ2-5, with a tentative D call TRBD2 (7 bases). There are 15 residues in the CDR3. Germline CDR1 reads SGHNT; CDR2 reads YENEEA. V dropped 5 bases and J dropped 1 base, with 14 bases sitting between them. The CDR3 is CASSPDAGAQETQYF. CDR3 bases: TGTGCCAGCAGCCCGGATGCGGGGGCCCAAGAGACCCAGTACTTC.

J is TRBJ2-5 and V is TRBV10-2; 9 bases map to TRBD2. V was clipped by 6 bases and J by 3 bases; unmatched bases: 2. This CDR3 is 13 amino acids long. Germline V lookup: CDR1 WSHSY, CDR2 SAAADI. CDR3 coding DNA: TGCGCCAGCAGATTAGCGGGGGAAGAGACCCAGTACTTC. It encodes CASRLAGEETQYF.

J is TRBJ2-5 and V is TRBV12-5; 11 positions agree with TRBD2. Germline V gives CDR1 LGHNT, CDR2 FRNRAP. Unmatched junction bases numbered 13, after V lost 6 bases and J lost 4 bases. The CDR3 runs to 17 residues. This chain's CDR3 is CASGPPGLAGGLETQYF. The CDR3 nucleotides read TGTGCTAGTGGCCCCCCCGGGCTAGCGGGAGGACTAGAGACCCAGTACTTC.

This clone occurred a few times. This chain uses TRBV12-3 or TRBV12-4 with TRBJ1-5, with D possibly matching TRBD1 (6 bases). V shed 5 bases and J shed 5 bases, with 10 bases lying between them. The CDR3 runs 13 residues. CDR3 sequence: CASSPNRDQPQHF. The CDR3 nucleotides are TGTGCCAGCAGTCCGAACAGGGATCAGCCCCAGCATTTT.